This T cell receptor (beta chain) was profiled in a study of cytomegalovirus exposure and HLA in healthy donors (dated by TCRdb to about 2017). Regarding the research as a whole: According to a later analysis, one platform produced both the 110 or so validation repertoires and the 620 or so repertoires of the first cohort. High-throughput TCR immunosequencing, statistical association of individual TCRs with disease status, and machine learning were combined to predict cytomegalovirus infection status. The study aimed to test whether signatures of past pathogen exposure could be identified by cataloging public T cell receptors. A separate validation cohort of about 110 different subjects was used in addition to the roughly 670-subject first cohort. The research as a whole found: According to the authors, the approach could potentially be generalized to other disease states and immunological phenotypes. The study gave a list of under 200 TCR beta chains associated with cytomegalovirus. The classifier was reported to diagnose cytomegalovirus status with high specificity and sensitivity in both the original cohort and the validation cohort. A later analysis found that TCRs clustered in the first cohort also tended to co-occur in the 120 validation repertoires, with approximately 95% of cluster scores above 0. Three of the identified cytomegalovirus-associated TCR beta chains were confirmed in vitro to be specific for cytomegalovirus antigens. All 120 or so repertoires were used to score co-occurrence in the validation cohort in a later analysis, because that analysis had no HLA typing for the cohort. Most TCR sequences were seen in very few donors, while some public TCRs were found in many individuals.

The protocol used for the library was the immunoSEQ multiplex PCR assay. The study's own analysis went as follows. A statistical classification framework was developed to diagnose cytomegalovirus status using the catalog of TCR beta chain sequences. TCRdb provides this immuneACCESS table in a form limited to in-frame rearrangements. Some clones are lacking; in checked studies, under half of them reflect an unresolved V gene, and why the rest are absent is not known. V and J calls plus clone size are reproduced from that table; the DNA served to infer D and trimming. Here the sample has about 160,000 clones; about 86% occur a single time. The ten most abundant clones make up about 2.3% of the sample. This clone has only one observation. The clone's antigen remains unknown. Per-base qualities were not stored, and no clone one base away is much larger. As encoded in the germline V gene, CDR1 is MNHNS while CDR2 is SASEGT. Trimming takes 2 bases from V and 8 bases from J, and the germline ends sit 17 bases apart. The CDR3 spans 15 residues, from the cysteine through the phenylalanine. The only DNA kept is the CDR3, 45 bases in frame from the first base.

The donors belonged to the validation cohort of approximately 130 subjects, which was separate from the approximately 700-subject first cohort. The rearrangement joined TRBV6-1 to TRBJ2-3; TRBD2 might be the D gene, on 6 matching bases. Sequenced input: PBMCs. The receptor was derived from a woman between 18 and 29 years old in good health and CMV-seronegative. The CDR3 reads CASSEYRSGEGTQYF. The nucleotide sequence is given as TGTGCCAGCAGTGAATATCGGTCGGGGGAAGGTACGCAGTATTTT.